This passage covers 26 T cell receptor beta chains from one sample sequenced in a study of shared clonotypes between healthy human individuals. This table comes from immunoSEQ multiplex PCR, and its TCRdb copy is limited to in-frame clones, with some not included. This table holds about 2.2 million clones, more than 85% found once. Naive CD8 cells lacked CD45RO, underwent positive selection for CCR7 and left out terminally differentiated effector memory CD45RA+ cells. The sequenced sample consisted of naive CD8+ T cells from PBMCs. These receptors came from a man younger than 30 in good health. Some clones in this sample may be carry-over from other donors' samples.

This clone was counted once. The chain is built from TRBV4-3 and TRBJ2-7, with 10 bases matching TRBD1. After removal of 2 bases from V and 0 bases from J, the junction contained 4 bases not matched to a gene. There are 16 residues in the CDR3. The germline gives CDR1 LGHNA, CDR2 YSLEER. CDR3 bases: TGCGCCAGCAGCCAATTGACAGGGGGCTACTCCTACGAGCAGTACTTC. Its translation: CASSQLTGGYSYEQYF.

The chain couples TRBV9 to TRBJ2-2; D is perhaps TRBD1 (8 bases). CDR3 length: 18 amino acids. V was clipped by 4 bases and J by 0 bases, with 19 bases between them. Germline V gene data show CDR1 as SGDLS and CDR2 as YYNGEE. This chain's CDR3 is CASSFNGQGGTNTGELFF. The CDR3 DNA follows: TGTGCCAGCAGCTTTAACGGACAGGGAGGGACGAACACCGGGGAGCTGTTTTTT.

This chain uses TRBV27 with TRBJ1-2; the D is unclear. CDR1 is MNHEY, CDR2 SMNVEV, per germline (reference sequence). This CDR3 region has 12 residues. V was cut by 6 bases and J by 6 bases, with 11 bases left in between. DNA for the CDR3: TGTGCCAGCAGCCCCGACGGGGATGGCTACACCTTC. It specifies CASSPDGDGYTF.

CDR3 nucleotide sequence: TGTGCCACCAGCAGAGTTTTAGACAACTACGAGCAGTACTTC. Amino acid sequence: CATSRVLDNYEQYF. V and J are TRBV15 and TRBJ2-7; D is uncertain. The V end lost 1 base, the J end lost 3 bases, and 10 bases lay between the germline ends. This CDR3 contains 14 residues. Germline V gene data show CDR1 as LNHNV and CDR2 as YYDKDF (reference sequence).

The rearrangement uses TRBV7-9 and TRBJ2-6; 8 nucleotides line up with TRBD1. Germline values: CDR1 SEHNR, CDR2 FQNEAQ (reference sequence). The CDR3 runs 17 residues. V dropped 3 bases and J dropped 4; count of bases not matched to a gene: 8. The CDR3 loop is CASSFAGQGVGANVLTF. In DNA form, the CDR3 reads TGTGCCAGCAGCTTCGCAGGACAGGGAGTCGGGGCCAACGTCCTGACTTTC.

J is TRBJ2-1 and V is TRBV5-1; D uncertain. Trimming shortened V by 4 bases and J by 3 bases, and 14 bases separated the two germline ends. Germline V gene lookup returns CDR1 SGHRS and CDR2 YFSETQ. This CDR3 is 15 amino acids long. The CDR3 reads CASSQDRWLYNEQFF. The CDR3, as DNA: TGCGCCAGCAGCCAAGACCGTTGGCTCTACAATGAGCAGTTCTTC.

This chain links TRBV7-2 with TRBJ2-4, with 7 nucleotides matching TRBD1. Per germline, CDR1 SGHTA and CDR2 FQGNSA. The CDR3 covers 19 residues. J gave up 0 bases and V 0 bases, and 11 bases lay outside the gene matches. The CDR3 DNA follows: TGTGCCAGCAGCTTAGCACACAGGGGCCGACTTATAGCCAAAAACATTCAGTACTTC. Residues: CASSLAHRGRLIAKNIQYF.

V usage is TRBV6-4 and J usage is TRBJ2-3, with 14 bases aligning to TRBD2. Germline CDR1 MRHNA, CDR2 SNTAGT. The ends lost 6 bases at V and 0 bases at J; junction bases unmatched: 14. This CDR3 has 20 residues. As DNA, the CDR3 is TGTGCCAGCAGCCACTCCGGGACTAGCGGGAGCCAGTATAGCACAGATACGCAGTATTTT. It is translated as CASSHSGTSGSQYSTDTQYF.

The chain joins TRBV7-9 to TRBJ2-1; D call uncertain. This CDR3 comprises 14 residues. V was cut by 3 bases and J by 1 base, with 7 bases left in between. CDR1 is SEHNR and CDR2 is FQNEAQ in the germline V gene (reference sequence). The CDR3 region is CASSLWGSYNEQFF. In nucleotides, the CDR3 is TGTGCCAGCAGCTTGTGGGGATCCTACAATGAGCAGTTCTTC. The full variable domain, rest sourced from reference TRBV7-9 and TRBJ2-1, is DTGVSQNPRHKITKRGQNVTFRCDPISEHNRLYWYRQTLGQGPEFLTYFQNEAQLEKSRLLSDRFSAERPKGSFSTLEIQRTEQGDSAMYLCASSLWGSYNEQFFGPGTRLTVL.

The chain is built from TRBV2 and TRBJ2-6; D unresolved. CDR3 length equals 14 residues. Germline V gives CDR1 SNHLY, CDR2 FYNNEI. V was cut by 8 bases and J by 0 bases, with 8 bases left in between. This CDR3 is CASDPRSGANVLTF. The CDR3 DNA is TGTGCCAGCGACCCCCGCTCTGGGGCCAACGTCCTGACTTTC. Variable domain in full (rest from reference TRBV2 and TRBJ2-6): EPEVTQTPSHQVTQMGQEVILRCVPISNHLYFYWYRQILGQKVEFLVSFYNNEISEKSEIFDDQFSVERPDGSNFTLKIRSTKLEDSAMYFCASDPRSGANVLTFGAGSRLTVL.

Worth noting for this clone: Other DNA sequences from this sample encode an identical CDR3 as well. The J gene is TRBJ1-5, the V gene TRBV10-3; D remains unclear. The CDR3 loop spans 16 amino acids. V gave up 2 bases and J gave up 0 bases, with 11 bases separating them. Germline V gene data show CDR1 as ENHRY and CDR2 as SYGVKD. CDR3 in DNA: TGTGCCATCAGTGAGAGCATGGGAAATAGCAATCAGCCCCAGCATTTT. It specifies CAISESMGNSNQPQHF.

The chain employs TRBV5-1 and TRBJ1-1; no firm D call. CDR1 and CDR2 (germline): SGHRS, YFSETQ. This CDR3 is built from 15 residues. V dropped 1 base and J dropped 6 bases, with 16 bases sitting between them. CDR3 amino acids: CASSLSPRTDAEAFF. DNA of the CDR3: TGCGCCAGCAGCTTGAGTCCCAGGACCGACGCTGAAGCTTTCTTT.

The V and J genes are TRBV29-1 and TRBJ2-1; 15 nucleotides agree with TRBD2. With 5 bases clipped from V and 8 bases from J, the junction kept 7 bases outside the gene matches. The CDR3 spans 15 residues. Germline-derived CDR1 and CDR2 are SQVTM and ANQGSEA. The CDR3 is CSVTRTSGRAYEQFF. The CDR3 coding sequence is TGCAGCGTTACCCGGACTAGCGGGAGGGCTTATGAGCAGTTCTTC.

The rearrangement uses TRBV28 and TRBJ2-1; D is possibly TRBD2 (7 bases). Germline V lookup: CDR1 MDHEN, CDR2 SYDVKM. Trimming pared 3 bases from V and 6 bases from J, leaving 18 bases between. The CDR3 covers 16 residues. The CDR3, as DNA: TGTGCCAGCAGTTTCTGGGGGCCGACTAGCAGCAATGAGCAGTTCTTC. The encoded protein is CASSFWGPTSSNEQFF.

V gene TRBV27 combines with J gene TRBJ2-7; 8 bases are a match to TRBD2. The germline V gene encodes CDR1 MNHEY and CDR2 SMNVEV (reference sequence). This CDR3 has 16 amino acids. Germline trimming cut 5 bases from V and 2 bases from J; bases unmatched to any gene: 11. CDR3 in amino acids: CASSPPPGLVPYEQYF. The CDR3, as DNA: TGTGCCAGCAGTCCCCCTCCGGGACTAGTACCCTACGAGCAGTACTTC.

The chain employs TRBV19 and TRBJ2-7; weak D call: TRBD2 (5 bases). Germline assignment: CDR1 LNHDA and CDR2 SQIVND (reference sequence). V was shortened by 7 bases and J by 2 bases, with 12 bases between the two germline ends. CDR3 length: 13 amino acids. CDR3 bases: TGTGCCAGTACAAGCGGTTCCCCCTACGAGCAGTACTTC. It yields the protein CASTSGSPYEQYF.

The chain uses TRBV15 and TRBJ2-3, with 9 positions matching TRBD2. The length of the CDR3 is 18 residues. Germline V gene data show CDR1 as LNHNV and CDR2 as YYDKDF (reference sequence). V lost 7 bases to trimming and J lost 1 base; unmatched junction nucleotides: 15. CDR3 sequence (DNA): TGTGCCACCATCCCCCGTAGCGGGAGTGTGGTTGGCACAGATACGCAGTATTTT. Its protein is CATIPRSGSVVGTDTQYF.

This rearrangement joins TRBV9 to TRBJ2-7, with 9 bases matching TRBD1. The V and J ends lost 0 bases and 5 bases, in that order; junction bases with no gene match: 6. This CDR3 spans 15 amino acids. Germline V gene lookup returns CDR1 SGDLS and CDR2 YYNGEE. The CDR3 here is CASSVEGQGVDEQYF. CDR3 nucleotides: TGTGCCAGCAGCGTAGAGGGACAGGGAGTCGACGAGCAGTACTTC.

The CDR3 bases are TGTGCCAGCAGACTATCCGGGGAGTACTATGGCTACACCTTC. Translating it yields CASRLSGEYYGYTF. The chain combines TRBV19 with TRBJ1-2; no definite D call. Germline-derived CDR1 and CDR2 are LNHDA and SQIVND (reference sequence). Trimming took 9 bases from V and 3 from J, leaving 17 bases between them. The CDR3 contains 14 residues.

The chain combines TRBV9 with TRBJ2-1; TRBD2 matches 13 bases. The germline V gene encodes CDR1 SGDLS and CDR2 YYNGEE. Trimming removed 4 bases from V and 8 bases from J; junction bases left unmatched: 9. The CDR3 contains 16 residues. The CDR3 reads CASSSGLAGVVYEQFF. The CDR3 DNA is TGTGCCAGCAGCTCTGGACTAGCGGGAGTCGTCTATGAGCAGTTCTTC.

V is TRBV5-1 and J is TRBJ2-3; D unclear. CDR3 length: 17 amino acids. V gave up 3 bases and J gave up 0 bases, with 17 bases separating them. In germline, CDR1 is SGHRS, CDR2 YFSETQ. CDR3 in amino acids: CASSSLTTRTSTDTQYF. The CDR3 bases are TGCGCCAGCAGCTCCCTAACCACGCGAACTAGCACAGATACGCAGTATTTT.

A single count supports this clone. CDR3 amino acids: CASSLAGQGGYNEQFF. For the CDR3, the DNA is TGCGCCAGCAGCTTGGCGGGACAGGGGGGCTACAATGAGCAGTTCTTC. The V call is TRBV5-1, the J call TRBJ2-1; 11 bases are shared with TRBD1. The CDR3 is made up of 16 amino acids. CDR1 SGHRS and CDR2 YFSETQ come from the germline V gene. Losses at the gene ends were 0 bases for V and 3 bases for J; bases not matched to a gene: 2. The whole variable domain, remainder taken from reference TRBV5-1 and TRBJ2-1, is KAGVTQTPRYLIKTRGQQVTLSCSPISGHRSVSWYQQTPGQGLQFLFEYFSETQRNKGNFPGRFSGRQFSNSRSEMNVSTLELGDSALYLCASSLAGQGGYNEQFFGPGTRLTVL.

The chain has TRBV7-7 and TRBJ2-5; maybe TRBD2 (5 bases). Trimming cost V 5 bases and J 5 bases, with 12 bases left between them. Germline V CDR1 and CDR2: SSHAT, FNYEAQ (reference sequence). This CDR3 comprises 13 residues. CDR3 coding DNA: TGTGCCAGCAGCATTAGACGAGGGGAGACCCAGTACTTC. Residues: CASSIRRGETQYF.

The chain couples TRBV4-1 to TRBJ2-7; TRBD2 agrees at 13 bases. V was clipped by 4 bases and J by 9 bases; unmatched bases: 15. In germline, CDR1 is MGHRA, CDR2 YSYEKL. The CDR3 has 17 amino acids. The CDR3 here is CASSPQVLAGGPLLQYF. The CDR3 DNA reads as TGCGCCAGCAGCCCCCAAGTACTAGCGGGAGGGCCGCTCCTGCAGTACTTC.

The rearrangement links TRBV6-6 to TRBJ1-1; D uncertain. The CDR3 is made up of 13 amino acids. Trimming cost V 2 bases and J 7 bases, with 11 bases left between them. Germline values: CDR1 MNHNY, CDR2 SVGAGI (reference sequence). CDR3 residues: CASSYVSTLEAFF. CDR3 DNA: TGTGCCAGCAGTTACGTTTCCACCCTTGAAGCTTTCTTT.

The rearrangement joins TRBV6-4 to TRBJ2-5; D possibly matches TRBD1 or TRBD2 (5 bases each). CDR3 length: 11 residues. Germline CDR1 MRHNA, CDR2 SNTAGT. Trimming removed 5 bases at V and 13 bases at J, with 14 bases between. CDR3 region: CASSWCRDGYF. CDR3 DNA sequence: TGTGCCAGCAGTTGGTGCAGGGACGGGTACTTC.